The 10 T cell receptor beta chains presented below share a single source sample, sequenced in a study of T cells in Graves' hyperthyroidism and ophthalmopathy. Researchers amplified the TCR beta CDR3 regions from RNA transcripts. RT-PCR in the first round (using the HTBI primer set) targeted the TCR CDR3. Via MiXCR, TCRdb re-called the multiplex PCR reads, giving one row per CDR3 protein. The table has fewer than 450,000 distinct CDR3 sequences, roughly a sixth seen once. Sequencing was performed on blood. The receptors stem from a woman in her twenties or thirties with Graves' hyperthyroidism that later progressed to Graves' ophthalmopathy.

The gene calls are TRBV7-8 and TRBJ1-3; D remains unclear. The V end was cut by 5 bases, the J end by 0 bases, with 8 bases between. The CDR3 totals 14 residues. Germline assignment: CDR1 SGHVS and CDR2 FQNEAQ. In nucleotides, the CDR3 is TGTGCCAGCAGCGACCCAGACTCTGGAAACACCATATATTTT. Its protein product is CASSDPDSGNTIYF. The full variable domain, in which reference TRBV7-8 and TRBJ1-3 provide the parts outside the CDR3, is GAGVSQSPRYKVAKRGQDVALRCDPISGHVSLFWYQQALGQGPEFLTYFQNEAQLDKSGLPSDRFFAERPEGSVSTLKIQRTQQEDSAVYLCASSDPDSGNTIYFGEGSWLTVV.

This clonotype has more than one count but fewer than ten. The CDR3 reads CAISEGSGAVTDTQYF. The CDR3 DNA reads TGTGCCATCAGTGAAGGAAGCGGGGCGGTCACAGATACGCAGTATTTT. This chain uses TRBV10-3 with TRBJ2-3; 7 positions match TRBD2. This CDR3 has 16 residues. V lost 3 bases to trimming and J lost 2 bases; unmatched junction nucleotides: 8. Germline V gives CDR1 ENHRY, CDR2 SYGVKD.

Many counts were recorded for this clonotype. The J gene is TRBJ2-1, the V gene TRBV12-3 or TRBV12-4, with TRBD2 identical over 8 bases. After removal of 6 bases from V and 0 bases from J, the junction contained 22 bases not matched to a gene. The CDR3 extends over 21 amino acids. The CDR3 coding sequence is TGTGCCAGCAGAGCGGGAGTCCGGCGGGGGGTGCGCCTGAGCTCCTACAATGAGCAGTTCTTC. Its translation is CASRAGVRRGVRLSSYNEQFF.

The genes are TRBV30 and TRBJ2-5, with TRBD2 matching over 8 bases. Germline V gene lookup returns CDR1 GTSNPN and CDR2 SVGIG (reference sequence). Trimming cost V 0 bases and J 0 bases; bases outside gene matches: 15. The CDR3 extends over 19 amino acids. Here the CDR3 reads CAWSVPGRGLFGDQETQYF. The CDR3 DNA reads TGTGCCTGGAGTGTACCCGGGAGGGGCCTTTTCGGGGACCAAGAGACCCAGTACTTC.

The rearrangement links TRBV7-9 to TRBJ1-4; tentatively, D is TRBD1 (5 bases). Trimming shortened V by 0 bases and J by 7 bases, and 9 bases separated the two germline ends. The CDR3 loop spans 14 amino acids. Germline values: CDR1 SEHNR, CDR2 FQNEAQ (reference sequence). The chain's CDR3 is CASSLAAGFEKLFF. The CDR3 coding sequence is TGTGCCAGCAGCTTAGCGGCAGGGTTTGAAAAACTGTTTTTT.

This clonotype was seen repeatedly, ten times or more. V and J are TRBV20-1 and TRBJ1-2; perhaps TRBD1 as D (5 bases). Deletions cut 4 bases from V and 5 bases from J, with 14 bases between. The CDR3 has 13 amino acids. Germline V gene sequence: CDR1 DFQATT, CDR2 SNEGSKA (reference sequence). CDR3 in DNA: TGCAGTGCTAAACTACAGGAGTGGTATGGCTACACCTTC. It specifies CSAKLQEWYGYTF.

This clonotype has ten or more counts. V usage is TRBV24-1 and J usage is TRBJ2-1; possible D gene TRBD2, 6 bases. V was pared by 7 bases and J by 5 bases, with 14 bases between. This CDR3 region has 14 residues. CDR1 KGHDR and CDR2 SFDVKD come from the germline V gene. The CDR3 reads CATRGPGLNNEQFF. CDR3 bases: TGTGCCACCAGGGGCCCGGGACTCAACAATGAGCAGTTCTTC.

A few counts support this clonotype. In DNA, the CDR3 is TGCAGTGTTAGGGGGAGGGGCGGGGGTTACCTCTACGAGCAGTACTTC. It yields the protein CSVRGRGGGYLYEQYF. The V gene is TRBV20-1, the J gene TRBJ2-7; D possibly corresponds to TRBD2 (7 bases). The CDR3 contains 16 residues. Trimming removed 7 bases from V and 3 bases from J, with 25 bases in between. Germline V CDR1 and CDR2: DFQATT, SNEGSKA (reference sequence).

This clonotype was detected only a few times. The genes are TRBV6-1 and TRBJ2-7; 7 bases line up with TRBD1. Germline lookup yields CDR1 MNHNS and CDR2 SASEGT. The CDR3 covers 15 residues. V lost 8 bases, J lost 0 bases, and 10 bases stayed unmatched. This CDR3 reads CASGTGTDYSYEQYF. The CDR3 DNA reads TGTGCCAGCGGCACCGGGACAGACTACTCCTACGAGCAGTACTTC.

This clonotype has ten or more counts. The chain combines TRBV15 with TRBJ2-5; 12 nucleotides agree with TRBD2. Germline V gene data show CDR1 as LNHNV and CDR2 as YYDKDF (reference sequence). The V segment lost 8 bases and the J segment 5 bases; nucleotides outside the gene matches: 6. This CDR3 has 14 residues. The CDR3 loop reads CATSTSGGWETQYF. CDR3 coding DNA: TGTGCCACCTCGACTAGCGGGGGTTGGGAGACCCAGTACTTC.